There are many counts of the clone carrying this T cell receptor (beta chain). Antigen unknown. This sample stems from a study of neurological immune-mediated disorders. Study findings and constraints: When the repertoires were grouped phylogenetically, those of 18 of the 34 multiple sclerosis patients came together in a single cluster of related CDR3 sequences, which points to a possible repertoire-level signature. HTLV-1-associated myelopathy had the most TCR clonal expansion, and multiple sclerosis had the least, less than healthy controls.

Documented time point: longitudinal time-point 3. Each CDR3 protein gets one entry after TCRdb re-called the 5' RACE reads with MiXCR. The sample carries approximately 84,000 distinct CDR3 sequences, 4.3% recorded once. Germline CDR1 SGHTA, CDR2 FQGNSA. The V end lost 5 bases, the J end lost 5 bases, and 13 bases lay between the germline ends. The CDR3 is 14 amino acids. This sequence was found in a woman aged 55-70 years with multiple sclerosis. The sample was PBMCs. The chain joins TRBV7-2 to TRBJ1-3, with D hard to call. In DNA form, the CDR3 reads TGTGCCAGCAGCCCTAACCCCCGCCGAAACACCATATATTTT. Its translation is CASSPNPRRNTIYF.